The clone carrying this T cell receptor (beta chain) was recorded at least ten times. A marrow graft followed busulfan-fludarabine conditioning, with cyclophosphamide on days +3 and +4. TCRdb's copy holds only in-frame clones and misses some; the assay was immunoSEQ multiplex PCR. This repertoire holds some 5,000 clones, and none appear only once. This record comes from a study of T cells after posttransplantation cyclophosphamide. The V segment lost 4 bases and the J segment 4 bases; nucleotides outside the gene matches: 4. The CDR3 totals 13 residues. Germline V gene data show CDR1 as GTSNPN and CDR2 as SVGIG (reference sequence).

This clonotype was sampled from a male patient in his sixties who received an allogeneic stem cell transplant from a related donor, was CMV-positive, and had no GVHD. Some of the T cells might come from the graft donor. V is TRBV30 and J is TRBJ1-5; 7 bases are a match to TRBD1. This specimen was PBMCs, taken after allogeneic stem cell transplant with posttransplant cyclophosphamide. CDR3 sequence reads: CAWNRGANQPQHF. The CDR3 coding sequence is TGTGCCTGGAACAGGGGAGCAAATCAGCCCCAGCATTTT.